These 26 T cell receptor beta chains share one sample of origin, sequenced in a study of blood T cell repertoires in COVID-19. Sequencing was performed with immunoSEQ multiplex PCR; in TCRdb, only in-frame clones are kept and a portion is missing. Of about 190,000 clones in the sample, over 75% are singletons; the top ten hold less than 30%. The sample was peripheral blood. Source of these receptors: an older woman with acute or convalescent COVID-19.

The rearrangement links TRBV6-5 to TRBJ1-2, with D maybe TRBD1 (5 bases). Germline V gives CDR1 MNHEY, CDR2 SVGAGI. V was cut by 5 bases and J by 4 bases, with 17 bases left in between. The CDR3 consists of 15 residues. The DNA for the CDR3 is TGTGCCAGCAGTCACCTTGGGGGGGAACGCTATGGCTACACCTTC. Its protein is CASSHLGGERYGYTF.

The chain has TRBV21-1 and TRBJ2-4; the table gives TRBD2 as D, unverified against the DNA. TRBV21-1 is listed as a pseudogene. The CDR3 loop spans 14 amino acids. CDR3 amino acids: CASKRETPQNIQYF. DNA of the CDR3: TGTGCCAGCAAGCGGGAGACACCCCAAAACATTCAGTACTTC.

This rearrangement joins TRBV7-6 to TRBJ2-3; D gene ambiguous. Per the germline V gene, CDR1 is SGHVS and CDR2 is FNYEAQ. The CDR3 extends over 14 amino acids. V was pared by 0 bases and J by 2 bases, with 6 bases between. The CDR3 loop is CASSLAANTDTQYF. The CDR3 DNA is TGTGCCAGCAGCTTAGCCGCGAACACAGATACGCAGTATTTT. Full variable domain (rest looked up from reference TRBV7-6 and TRBJ2-3): GAGVSQSPRYKVTKRGQDVALRCDPISGHVSLYWYRQALGQGPEFLTYFNYEAQQDKSGLPNDRFSAERPEGSISTLTIQRTEQRDSAMYRCASSLAANTDTQYFGPGTRLTVL.

The genes are TRBV6-5 and TRBJ1-1, with TRBD1 matching 7 bases. CDR3 size: 15 residues. The junction had 15 bases not matched to a gene; V was cut back by 6 bases and J by 8 bases. Germline CDR1 reads MNHEY; CDR2 reads SVGAGI. The CDR3 nucleotides are TGTGCCAGCAGCTCGGGACAGTCGCGGGCACCAGAAGCTTTCTTT. It translates to CASSSGQSRAPEAFF.

The chain combines TRBV4-1 with TRBJ2-7; 8 nucleotides match TRBD2. Losses at the gene ends were 0 bases for V and 0 bases for J; bases not matched to a gene: 7. Germline V gene sequence: CDR1 MGHRA, CDR2 YSYEKL. The CDR3 length is 17 residues. The CDR3 DNA is TGCGCCAGCAGCCAAGATCGACTAGCGTCGTCCTCCTACGAGCAGTACTTC. This codes for CASSQDRLASSSYEQYF.

The genes are TRBV7-3 and TRBJ2-1; 8 bases line up with TRBD2. The CDR3 contains 15 residues. Germline CDR1 reads SGHTA; CDR2 reads FQGTGA. With V trimmed by 2 bases and J by 10 bases, 10 bases remained unmatched. The CDR3 is CASSLQAGALQEQFF. The DNA of the CDR3 is TGTGCCAGCAGCTTACAAGCGGGAGCCCTCCAGGAGCAGTTCTTC.

This chain uses TRBV5-1 with TRBJ2-4; TRBD2 matches at 9 bases. The CDR3 extends over 15 amino acids. J was trimmed by 9 bases and V by 8 bases; bases with no gene match: 15. In germline, CDR1 is SGHRS, CDR2 YFSETQ. CDR3 in DNA: TGCGCCAGAACCACTAAGCGGGAGGAGTGTTGCATTCAGTACTTC. It yields the protein CARTTKREECCIQYF. The full variable domain, rest sourced from reference TRBV5-1 and TRBJ2-4, is KAGVTQTPRYLIKTRGQQVTLSCSPISGHRSVSWYQQTPGQGLQFLFEYFSETQRNKGNFPGRFSGRQFSNSRSEMNVSTLELGDSALYLCARTTKREECCIQYFGAGTRLSVL.

The chain has TRBV5-1 and TRBJ2-7; 13 nucleotides match TRBD2. The V gene end was trimmed by 0 bases and the J gene end by 4 bases; junction bases not matched to a gene: 10. The CDR3 runs to 18 residues. The germline CDR1 and CDR2 sequences are SGHRS and YFSETQ. CDR3 DNA: TGCGCCAGCAGCTTGGGAACTAGCGGGAGGGGTTTTGCGTACGAGCAGTACTTC. It specifies CASSLGTSGRGFAYEQYF. Full variable domain (missing parts from reference TRBV5-1 and TRBJ2-7): KAGVTQTPRYLIKTRGQQVTLSCSPISGHRSVSWYQQTPGQGLQFLFEYFSETQRNKGNFPGRFSGRQFSNSRSEMNVSTLELGDSALYLCASSLGTSGRGFAYEQYFGPGTRLTVT.

The V gene is TRBV10-1, the J gene TRBJ1-5; 7 nucleotides align to TRBD1. CDR3 length: 16 residues. Germline-derived CDR1 and CDR2 are WNHNN and SYGVQD (reference sequence). V dropped 8 bases and J dropped 0; count of bases not matched to a gene: 10. CDR3 in DNA: TGCGCCAGCGTATGTATAGGGACAGATAGCAATCAGCCCCAGCATTTT. Its protein product is CASVCIGTDSNQPQHF.

The chain recombines TRBV4-1 with TRBJ1-2, with D perhaps TRBD1 (5 bases). The V end was cut by 8 bases, the J end by 7 bases, with 26 bases between. This CDR3 is built from 16 residues. Germline V gene sequence: CDR1 MGHRA, CDR2 YSYEKL. The DNA of the CDR3 is TGCGCCAGCGTGAGTCTTGAAAGGGGCCCCTCTACTGGCTACACCTTC. It encodes CASVSLERGPSTGYTF.

Only a few counts were recorded for this clone. The chain has TRBV18 and TRBJ2-5; 7 bases line up with TRBD1. The germline V gene encodes CDR1 KGHSH and CDR2 LQKENI. J lost 2 bases, V lost 1 base, and 1 base had no gene match. This CDR3 has 14 residues. CDR3 bases: TGTGCCAGCTCACCACGACAGGGTCAAGAGACCCAGTACTTC. Translating it yields CASSPRQGQETQYF.

V and J are TRBV15 and TRBJ1-5; weak D call: TRBD1 (6 bases). CDR3 length equals 18 residues. Germline CDR1 reads LNHNV; CDR2 reads YYDKDF (reference sequence). V lost 3 bases and J lost 2, with 20 bases in between. CDR3 amino acids: CATSSGGGGTGGNQPQHF. The CDR3 bases are TGTGCCACCAGCAGCGGGGGCGGGGGGACCGGGGGCAATCAGCCCCAGCATTTT.

The gene calls are TRBV30 and TRBJ1-3; 8 nucleotides agree with TRBD1. Looked up from germline, CDR1 is GTSNPN and CDR2 is SVGIG (reference sequence). There are 15 residues in the CDR3. J was trimmed by 2 bases and V by 2 bases; bases with no gene match: 5. DNA for the CDR3: TGTGCCTGGAGTTACAGGGGGACGGCTGGAAACACCATATATTTT. The encoded protein is CAWSYRGTAGNTIYF.

The chain links TRBV20-1 to TRBJ2-7; D remains ambiguous. The germline gives CDR1 DFQATT, CDR2 SNEGSKA (reference sequence). The length of the CDR3 is 11 residues. V dropped 3 bases and J dropped 1 base, with 4 bases sitting between them. CDR3 nucleotides: TGCAGTGCTAGTACATCCTACGAGCAGTACTTC. It encodes CSASTSYEQYF.

The chain joins TRBV19 to TRBJ2-1; TRBD2 might be the D (6 bases). This CDR3 spans 15 amino acids. In germline, CDR1 is LNHDA, CDR2 SQIVND (reference sequence). V was pared by 8 bases and J by 8 bases, with 22 bases between. Here the CDR3 DNA reads TGTGCCAGTGGGTCGCCCGCACTAGCAAGATATGAGCAGTTCTTC. Translation gives CASGSPALARYEQFF.

This chain links TRBV9 with TRBJ1-1; 7 nucleotides align to TRBD1. The CDR3 is 15 amino acids. CDR1 is SGDLS and CDR2 is YYNGEE in the germline V gene. J gave up 1 base and V 4 bases, and 7 bases lay outside the gene matches. CDR3 sequence (DNA): TGTGCCAGCAGCCCTCCCAGGGGGAGGAACACTGAAGCTTTCTTT. Translation gives CASSPPRGRNTEAFF.

This sequence joins TRBV3-1 (or the pseudogene TRBV3-2) and TRBJ2-5, with D maybe TRBD1 (6 bases). V lost 3 bases to trimming and J lost 5 bases, with 16 bases between them. Looked up from germline, CDR1 is LGHDT and CDR2 is YNNKEL (reference sequence). CDR3 size: 15 residues. CDR3 nucleotides: TGTGCCAGCAGCCAGGACAACAGGGCGCGGGAGACCCAGTACTTC. Translation gives CASSQDNRARETQYF.

The chain combines TRBV30 with TRBJ1-6; possibly TRBD1 for D (5 bases). Looked up from germline, CDR1 is GTSNPN and CDR2 is SVGIG (reference sequence). The V end lost 5 bases, the J end lost 7 bases, and 12 bases lay between the germline ends. The CDR3 loop spans 13 amino acids. The CDR3 here is CAWVDTPNSPLHF. The CDR3 coding sequence is TGTGCCTGGGTGGACACTCCGAATTCACCCCTCCACTTT.

This chain connects TRBV3-1 (or the pseudogene TRBV3-2) to TRBJ2-7; 7 bases map to TRBD1. V lost 1 base, J lost 6 bases, and 6 bases stayed unmatched. CDR1 LGHDT and CDR2 YNNKEL come from the germline V gene (reference sequence). The CDR3 contains 14 residues. The DNA of the CDR3 is TGTGCCAGCAGCCAAGCGCCCCAGGGGGTCGAGCAGTACTTC. Amino acids: CASSQAPQGVEQYF.

The sample holds one count of this clone. This sequence joins TRBV15 and TRBJ2-7; 14 bases fit TRBD2. Trimming cost V 0 bases and J 4 bases; bases outside gene matches: 5. The CDR3 sequence is 17 residues long. The V gene's germline CDR1 is LNHNV and CDR2 YYDKDF (reference sequence). CDR3 in amino acids: CATSRDTWTSGRYEQYF. CDR3 nucleotide sequence: TGTGCCACCAGCAGAGATACTTGGACTAGCGGGAGGTACGAGCAGTACTTC.

This clone was recorded once. The chain couples TRBV2 to TRBJ2-7; 8 nucleotides align to TRBD2. V dropped 5 bases and J dropped 3; count of bases not matched to a gene: 0. The CDR3 covers 12 residues. Germline V CDR1 and CDR2: SNHLY, FYNNEI. CDR3 DNA sequence: TGTGCCAGCAGTCTAGCGGGCTACGAGCAGTACTTC. Translated: CASSLAGYEQYF. The variable domain in full, completed from reference TRBV2 and TRBJ2-7, reads EPEVTQTPSHQVTQMGQEVILRCVPISNHLYFYWYRQILGQKVEFLVSFYNNEISEKSEIFDDQFSVERPDGSNFTLKIRSTKLEDSAMYFCASSLAGYEQYFGPGTRLTVT.

This clone was counted once. The rearrangement links TRBV2 to TRBJ1-4, with D tentatively TRBD1 (6 bases). The CDR3 loop spans 14 amino acids. The V gene lost 4 bases and the J gene lost 7 bases, with 13 bases spanning the gap. CDR1 is SNHLY, CDR2 FYNNEI, per germline. The CDR3 region is CASSGLGAGEKLFF. The CDR3 bases are TGTGCCAGCAGTGGGCTGGGGGCGGGTGAAAAACTGTTTTTT.

The chain has TRBV29-1 and TRBJ1-1, with D possibly being TRBD1 (5 bases). Trimming took off 4 bases at V and 4 bases at J, with 16 bases between the two ends. The CDR3 is 14 residues long. Germline CDR1 reads SQVTM; CDR2 reads ANQGSEA. The CDR3: CSVGGGRQGTEAFF. Here the CDR3 DNA reads TGCAGCGTTGGGGGGGGTAGGCAGGGCACTGAAGCTTTCTTT.

The V call is TRBV7-2, the J call TRBJ2-1; TRBD2 aligns across 12 bases. The V gene end was trimmed by 5 bases and the J gene end by 5 bases; junction bases not matched to a gene: 7. The V gene's germline CDR1 is SGHTA and CDR2 FQGNSA. This CDR3 contains 16 residues. The CDR3 sequence: CASSEQGLAGNNEQFF. The CDR3, as DNA: TGTGCCAGCAGCGAACAGGGACTAGCGGGTAACAATGAGCAGTTCTTC.

This chain's CDR3 is CASSSPTGCGNTGELFF. Written as DNA, the CDR3 is TGTGCCAGCAGCTCTCCGACAGGGTGCGGGAACACCGGGGAGCTGTTTTTT. The gene calls are TRBV21-1 and TRBJ2-2; the table calls TRBD1, which could not be checked here. TRBV21-1 represents a pseudogene. The CDR3 is 17 amino acids.

J is TRBJ1-2 and V is TRBV12-2; the DNA was not compared with TRBD1, the D call given in the table. TRBV12-2 is listed as a pseudogene. This CDR3 contains 15 residues. The CDR3 nucleotides read TGTGCAAGTCGCCAACGGCCGGGACAGAACTATGGCTACACCTTC. It is translated as CASRQRPGQNYGYTF.